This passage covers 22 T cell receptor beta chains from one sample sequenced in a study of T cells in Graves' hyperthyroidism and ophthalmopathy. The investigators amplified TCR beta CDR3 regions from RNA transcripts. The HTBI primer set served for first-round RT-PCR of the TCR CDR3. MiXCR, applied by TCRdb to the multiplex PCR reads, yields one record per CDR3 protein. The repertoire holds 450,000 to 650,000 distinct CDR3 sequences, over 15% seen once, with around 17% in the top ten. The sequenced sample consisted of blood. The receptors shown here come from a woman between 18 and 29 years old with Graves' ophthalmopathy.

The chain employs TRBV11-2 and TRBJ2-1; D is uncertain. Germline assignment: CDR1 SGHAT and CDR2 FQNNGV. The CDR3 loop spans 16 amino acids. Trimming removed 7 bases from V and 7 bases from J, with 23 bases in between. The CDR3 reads CASKMGGDRLWNEQFF. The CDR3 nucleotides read TGTGCCAGCAAAATGGGTGGAGATCGACTCTGGAATGAGCAGTTCTTC.

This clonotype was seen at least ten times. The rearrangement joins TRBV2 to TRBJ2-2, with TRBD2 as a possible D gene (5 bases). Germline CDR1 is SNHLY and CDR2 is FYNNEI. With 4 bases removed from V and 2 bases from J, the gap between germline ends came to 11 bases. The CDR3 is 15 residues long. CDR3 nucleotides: TGTGCCAGCAGTGCTTTTGGGAGAAACACCGGGGAGCTGTTTTTT. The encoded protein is CASSAFGRNTGELFF. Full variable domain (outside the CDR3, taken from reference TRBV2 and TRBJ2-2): EPEVTQTPSHQVTQMGQEVILRCVPISNHLYFYWYRQILGQKVEFLVSFYNNEISEKSEIFDDQFSVERPDGSNFTLKIRSTKLEDSAMYFCASSAFGRNTGELFFGEGSRLTVL.

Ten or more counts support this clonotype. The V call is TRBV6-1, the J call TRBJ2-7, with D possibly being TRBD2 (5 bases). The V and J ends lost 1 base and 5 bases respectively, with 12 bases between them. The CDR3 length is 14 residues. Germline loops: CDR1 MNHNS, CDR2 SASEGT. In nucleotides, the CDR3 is TGTGCCAGCAGTGAAGGCTCCACTAGGCACGAGCAGTACTTC. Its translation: CASSEGSTRHEQYF.

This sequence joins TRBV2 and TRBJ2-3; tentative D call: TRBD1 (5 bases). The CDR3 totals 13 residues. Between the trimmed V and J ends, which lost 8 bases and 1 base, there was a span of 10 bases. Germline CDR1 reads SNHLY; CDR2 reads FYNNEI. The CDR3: CASLRRGTDTQYF. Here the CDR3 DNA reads TGTGCCAGCTTGCGCAGGGGCACAGATACGCAGTATTTT.

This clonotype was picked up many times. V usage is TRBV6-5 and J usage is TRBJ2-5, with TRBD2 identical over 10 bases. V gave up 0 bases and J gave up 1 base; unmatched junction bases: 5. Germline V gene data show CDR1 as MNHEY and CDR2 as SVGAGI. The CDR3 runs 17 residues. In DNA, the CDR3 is TGTGCCAGCAGTTACTCTTCTCTAGCGGGGGTCCAAGAGACCCAGTACTTC. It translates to CASSYSSLAGVQETQYF.

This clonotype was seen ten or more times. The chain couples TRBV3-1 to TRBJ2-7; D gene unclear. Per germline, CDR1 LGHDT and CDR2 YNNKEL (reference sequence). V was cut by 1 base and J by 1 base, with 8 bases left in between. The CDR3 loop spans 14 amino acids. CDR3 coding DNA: TGTGCCAGCAGCCAAGTGGTGGGGTCCTACGAGCAGTACTTC. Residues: CASSQVVGSYEQYF.

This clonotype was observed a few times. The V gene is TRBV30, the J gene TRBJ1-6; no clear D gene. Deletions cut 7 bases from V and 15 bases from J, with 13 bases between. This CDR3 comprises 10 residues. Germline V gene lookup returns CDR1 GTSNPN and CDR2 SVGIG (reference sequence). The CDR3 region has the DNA TGTGCCTTTGTCACAGCCCGCCTCCACTTT. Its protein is CAFVTARLHF.

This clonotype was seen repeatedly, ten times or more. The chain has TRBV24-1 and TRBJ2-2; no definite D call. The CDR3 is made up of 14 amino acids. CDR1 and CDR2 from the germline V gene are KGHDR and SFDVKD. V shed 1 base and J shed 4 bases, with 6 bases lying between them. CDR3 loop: CATSDFSATGELFF. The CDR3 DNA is TGTGCCACCAGTGATTTTTCAGCCACCGGGGAGCTGTTTTTT.

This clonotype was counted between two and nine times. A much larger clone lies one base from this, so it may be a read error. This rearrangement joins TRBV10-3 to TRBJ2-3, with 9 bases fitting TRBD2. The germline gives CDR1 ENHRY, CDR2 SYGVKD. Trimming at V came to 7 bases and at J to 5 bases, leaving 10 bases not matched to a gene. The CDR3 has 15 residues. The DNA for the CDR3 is TGTGCCATCAAAGCCCTAGCGGGAAAGTTAGATACGCAGTATTTT. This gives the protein CAIKALAGKLDTQYF.

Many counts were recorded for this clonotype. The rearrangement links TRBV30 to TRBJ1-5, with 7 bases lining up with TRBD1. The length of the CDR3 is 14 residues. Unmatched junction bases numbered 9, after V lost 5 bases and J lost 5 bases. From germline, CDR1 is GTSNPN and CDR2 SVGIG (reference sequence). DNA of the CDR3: TGTGCCTGGCTGAGGCGACAGGGTTATCAGCCCCAGCATTTT. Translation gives CAWLRRQGYQPQHF.

This chain's CDR3 is CASSLTRTGTQETQYF. The DNA for the CDR3 is TGCGCCAGCAGCTTGACCCGGACAGGGACTCAAGAGACCCAGTACTTC. The chain couples TRBV5-1 to TRBJ2-5; 8 nucleotides match TRBD1. CDR1 and CDR2 (germline): SGHRS, YFSETQ. The CDR3 runs to 16 residues. Losses at the gene ends were 1 base for V and 2 bases for J; bases not matched to a gene: 7.

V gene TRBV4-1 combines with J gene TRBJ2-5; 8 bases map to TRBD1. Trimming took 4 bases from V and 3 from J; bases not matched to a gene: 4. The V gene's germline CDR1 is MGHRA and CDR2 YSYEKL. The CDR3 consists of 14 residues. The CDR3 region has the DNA TGCGCCAGCAGCCGAGGGACAGGAAAAGAGACCCAGTACTTC. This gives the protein CASSRGTGKETQYF.

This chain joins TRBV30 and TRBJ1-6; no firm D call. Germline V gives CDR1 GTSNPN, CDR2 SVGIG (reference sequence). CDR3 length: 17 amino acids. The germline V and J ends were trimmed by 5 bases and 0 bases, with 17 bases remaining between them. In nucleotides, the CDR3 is TGTGCCTGGGCCCACACCGGACGGGGCTCCTATAATTCACCCCTCCACTTT. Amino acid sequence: CAWAHTGRGSYNSPLHF.

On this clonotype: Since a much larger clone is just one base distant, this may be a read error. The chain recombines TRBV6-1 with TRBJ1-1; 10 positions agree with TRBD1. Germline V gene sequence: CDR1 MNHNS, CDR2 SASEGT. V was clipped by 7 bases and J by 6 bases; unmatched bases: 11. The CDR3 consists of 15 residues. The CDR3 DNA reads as TGTGCCAGCATGGAGCCGGGACAGGGGTCCGCTGAAGCTTTCTTT. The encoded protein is CASMEPGQGSAEAFF.

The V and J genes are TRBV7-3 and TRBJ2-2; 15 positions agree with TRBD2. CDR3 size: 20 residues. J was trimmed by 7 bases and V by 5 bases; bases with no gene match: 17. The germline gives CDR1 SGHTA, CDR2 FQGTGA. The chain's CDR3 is CASSPLGGGLAGGPYGELFF. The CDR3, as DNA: TGTGCCAGCAGCCCCCTCGGGGGTGGACTAGCGGGAGGGCCGTACGGGGAGCTGTTTTTT.

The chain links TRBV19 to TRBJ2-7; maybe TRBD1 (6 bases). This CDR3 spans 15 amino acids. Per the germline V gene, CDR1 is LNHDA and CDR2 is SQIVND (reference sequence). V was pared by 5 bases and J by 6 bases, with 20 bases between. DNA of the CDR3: TGTGCCAGTAGTCCACAACAGGGATCGGGTGGCGAGCAGTACTTC. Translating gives CASSPQQGSGGEQYF.

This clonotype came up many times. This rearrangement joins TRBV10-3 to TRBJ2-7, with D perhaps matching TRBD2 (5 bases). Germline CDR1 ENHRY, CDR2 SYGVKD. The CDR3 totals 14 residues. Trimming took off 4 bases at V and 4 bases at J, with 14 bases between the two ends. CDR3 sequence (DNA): TGTGCCATCAGTGGGGAGAATTTGAGGTACGAGCAGTACTTC. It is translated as CAISGENLRYEQYF.

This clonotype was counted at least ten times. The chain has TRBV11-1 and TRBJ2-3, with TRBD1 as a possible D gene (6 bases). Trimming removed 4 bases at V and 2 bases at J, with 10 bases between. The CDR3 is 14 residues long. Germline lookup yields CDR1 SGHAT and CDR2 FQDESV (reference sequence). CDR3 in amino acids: CASSSGTTTDTQYF. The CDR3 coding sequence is TGTGCCAGCAGCTCCGGGACAACCACAGATACGCAGTATTTT. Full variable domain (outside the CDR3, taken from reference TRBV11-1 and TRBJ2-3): EAEVAQSPRYKITEKSQAVAFWCDPISGHATLYWYRQILGQGPELLVQFQDESVVDDSQLPKDRFSAERLKGVDSTLKIQPAELGDSAMYLCASSSGTTTDTQYFGPGTRLTVL.

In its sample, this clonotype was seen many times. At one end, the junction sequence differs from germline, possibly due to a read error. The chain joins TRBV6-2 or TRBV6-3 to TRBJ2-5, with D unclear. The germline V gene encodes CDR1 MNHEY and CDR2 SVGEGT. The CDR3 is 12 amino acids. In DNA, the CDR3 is TGTGCCAGCAGTTACTCCCGCTCACCCCCGCACTTC. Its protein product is CASSYSRSPPHF.

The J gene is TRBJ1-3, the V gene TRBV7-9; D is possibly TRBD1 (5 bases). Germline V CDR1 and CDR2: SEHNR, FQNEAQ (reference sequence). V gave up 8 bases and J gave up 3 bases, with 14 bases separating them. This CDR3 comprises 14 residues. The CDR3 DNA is TGTGCCAGCCCCCCCGACAGATATGGAAACACCATATATTTT. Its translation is CASPPDRYGNTIYF.

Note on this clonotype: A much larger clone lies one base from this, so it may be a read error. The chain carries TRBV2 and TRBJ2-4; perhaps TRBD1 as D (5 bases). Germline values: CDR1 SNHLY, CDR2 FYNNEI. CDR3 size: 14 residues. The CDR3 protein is CPSSATGRKNIQYF. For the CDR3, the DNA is TGTCCCAGCAGTGCAACAGGCCGAAAAAACATTCAGTACTTC.

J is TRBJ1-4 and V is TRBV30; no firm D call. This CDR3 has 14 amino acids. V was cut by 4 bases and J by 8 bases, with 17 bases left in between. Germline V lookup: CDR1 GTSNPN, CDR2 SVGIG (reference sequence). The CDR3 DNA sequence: TGTGCCTGGAAGCTTTGGTACCCTGGGGAAAAACTGTTTTTT. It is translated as CAWKLWYPGEKLFF.